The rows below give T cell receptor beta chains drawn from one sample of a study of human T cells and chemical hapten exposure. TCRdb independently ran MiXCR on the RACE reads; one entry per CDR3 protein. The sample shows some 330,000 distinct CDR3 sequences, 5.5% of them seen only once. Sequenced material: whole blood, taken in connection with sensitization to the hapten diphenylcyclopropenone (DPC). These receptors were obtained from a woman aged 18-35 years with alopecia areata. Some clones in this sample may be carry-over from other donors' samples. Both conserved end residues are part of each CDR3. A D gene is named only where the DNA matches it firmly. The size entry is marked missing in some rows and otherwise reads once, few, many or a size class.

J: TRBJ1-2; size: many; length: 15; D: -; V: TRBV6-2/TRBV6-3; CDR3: CASLEGDQERDGYTF; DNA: TGTGCCAGCCTAGAAGGGGACCAAGAGCGGGATGGCTACACCTTC
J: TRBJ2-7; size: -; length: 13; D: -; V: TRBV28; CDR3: CASSWENLGEQYF; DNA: TGTGCCAGCAGTTGGGAGAATCTGGGGGAGCAGTACTTC
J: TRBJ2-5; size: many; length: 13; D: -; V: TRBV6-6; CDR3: CASSSRPRETQYF; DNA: TGTGCCAGCAGTTCCCGGCCGCGAGAGACCCAGTACTTC
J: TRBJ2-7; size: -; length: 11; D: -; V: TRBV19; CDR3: CATSLFYEQYF; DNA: TGTGCCACCTCACTCTTCTACGAGCAGTACTTC
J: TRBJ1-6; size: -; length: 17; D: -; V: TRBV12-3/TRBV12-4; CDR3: CASSHIPGLETNSPLHF; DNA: TGTGCCAGCAGCCACATCCCCGGCCTGGAGACTAATTCACCCCTCCACTTT
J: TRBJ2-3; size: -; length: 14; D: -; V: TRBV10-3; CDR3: CASEQTRRTDTQYF; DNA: TGTGCCAGCGAACAGACAAGACGCACAGATACGCAGTATTTT
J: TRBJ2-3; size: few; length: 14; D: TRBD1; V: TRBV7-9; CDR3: CASGTGGETDTQYF; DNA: TGTGCCAGCGGGACAGGGGGGGAGACAGATACGCAGTATTTT
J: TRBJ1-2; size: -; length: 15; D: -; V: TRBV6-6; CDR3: CASSYSPEFRYGYTF; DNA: TGTGCCAGCAGTTACTCACCCGAGTTTCGCTATGGCTACACCTTC
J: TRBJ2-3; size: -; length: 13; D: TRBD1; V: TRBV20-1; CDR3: CSAPQGAADTQYF; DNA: TGCAGTGCCCCACAGGGGGCGGCAGATACGCAGTATTTT
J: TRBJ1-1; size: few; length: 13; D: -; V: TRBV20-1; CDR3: CSARGGRSTEAFF; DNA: TGCAGTGCTAGAGGCGGGAGGAGCACTGAAGCTTTCTTT
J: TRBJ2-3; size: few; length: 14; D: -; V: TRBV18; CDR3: CASSRPPSTDTQYF; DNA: TGTGCCAGCTCACGCCCCCCCAGCACAGATACGCAGTATTTT
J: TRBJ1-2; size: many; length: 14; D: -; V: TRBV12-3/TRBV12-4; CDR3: CASSLSGANYGYTF; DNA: TGTGCCAGCAGTTTATCAGGGGCGAACTATGGCTACACCTTC
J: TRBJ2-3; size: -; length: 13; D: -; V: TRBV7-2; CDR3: CASSPELADTQYF; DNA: TGTGCCAGCAGCCCCGAACTTGCAGATACGCAGTATTTT
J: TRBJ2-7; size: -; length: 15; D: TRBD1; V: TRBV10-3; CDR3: CAISPRQGITYEQYF; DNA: TGTGCCATCAGCCCCAGACAGGGGATAACCTACGAGCAGTACTTC
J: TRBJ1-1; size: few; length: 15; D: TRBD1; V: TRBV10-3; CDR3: CAISETGGLNTEAFF; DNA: TGTGCCATCAGTGAGACAGGGGGCCTGAACACTGAAGCTTTCTTT
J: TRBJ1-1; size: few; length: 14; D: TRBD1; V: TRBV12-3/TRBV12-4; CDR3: CASSPRDSYTEAFF; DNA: TGTGCCAGCAGTCCAAGGGACAGCTACACTGAAGCTTTCTTT
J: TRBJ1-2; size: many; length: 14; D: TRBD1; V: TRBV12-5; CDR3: CASGSGTGDYGYTF; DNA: TGTGCTAGTGGTAGCGGGACAGGGGACTATGGCTACACCTTC
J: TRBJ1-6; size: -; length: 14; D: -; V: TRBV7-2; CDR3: CASSGRSYNSPLHF; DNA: TGTGCCAGCAGCGGGCGCTCCTATAATTCACCCCTCCACTTT
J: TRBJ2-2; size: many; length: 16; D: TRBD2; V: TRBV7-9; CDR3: CASSAGLAGVTGELFF; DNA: TGTGCCAGCAGCGCGGGACTAGCGGGGGTGACCGGGGAGCTGTTTTTT
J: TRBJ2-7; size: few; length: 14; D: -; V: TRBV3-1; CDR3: CASSQRQGSHEQYF; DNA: TGTGCCAGCAGCCAACGGCAGGGGTCCCACGAGCAGTACTTC
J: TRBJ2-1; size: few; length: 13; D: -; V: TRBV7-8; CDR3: CASSSGVGYEQFF; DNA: TGTGCCAGCAGCTCCGGGGTGGGGTATGAGCAGTTCTTC
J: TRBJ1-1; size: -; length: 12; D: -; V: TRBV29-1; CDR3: CSAGLRNTEAFF; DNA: TGCAGCGCCGGGTTGAGAAACACTGAAGCTTTCTTT
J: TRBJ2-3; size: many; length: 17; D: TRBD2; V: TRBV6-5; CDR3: CASSPPGTSGFTDTQYF; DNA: TGTGCCAGCAGTCCTCCAGGGACTAGCGGATTCACAGATACGCAGTATTTT
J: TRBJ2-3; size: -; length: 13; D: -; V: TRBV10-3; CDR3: CAISELSTDTQYF; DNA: TGTGCCATCAGTGAACTTAGCACAGATACGCAGTATTTT
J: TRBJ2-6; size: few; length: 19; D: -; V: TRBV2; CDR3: CASSEALPGASSGANVLTF; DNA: TGTGCCAGCAGTGAAGCGCTTCCCGGGGCTTCCTCTGGGGCCAACGTCCTGACTTTC
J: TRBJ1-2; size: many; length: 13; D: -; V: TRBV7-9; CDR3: CASSSVTGDGYTF; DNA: TGTGCCAGCAGCTCCGTCACAGGTGATGGCTACACCTTC
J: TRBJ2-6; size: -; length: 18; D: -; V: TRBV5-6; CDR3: CASSLDDALISRANVLTF; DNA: TGTGCCAGCAGCTTAGACGATGCCCTTATCTCTAGGGCCAACGTCCTGACTTTC
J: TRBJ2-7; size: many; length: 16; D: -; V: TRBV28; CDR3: CASSPSRYPNAYEQYF; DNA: TGTGCCAGCAGTCCTAGTAGGTACCCGAATGCCTACGAGCAGTACTTC
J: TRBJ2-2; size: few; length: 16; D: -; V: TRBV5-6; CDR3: CASSSGTGRVTGELFF; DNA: TGTGCCAGCAGCTCGGGTACCGGACGGGTCACCGGGGAGCTGTTTTTT
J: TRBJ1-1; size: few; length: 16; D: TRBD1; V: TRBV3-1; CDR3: CASSQTGTGDFARAFF; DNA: TGTGCCAGCAGCCAGACCGGGACAGGGGATTTCGCTAGGGCTTTCTTT
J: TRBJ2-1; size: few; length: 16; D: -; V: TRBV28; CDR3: CASSLKWQSSYNEQFF; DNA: TGTGCCAGCAGTTTAAAGTGGCAGAGCTCCTACAATGAGCAGTTCTTC
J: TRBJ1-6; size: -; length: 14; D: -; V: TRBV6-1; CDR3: CASRQGPGDVPLHF; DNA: TGTGCCAGCAGGCAGGGGCCCGGGGACGTGCCCCTCCACTTT
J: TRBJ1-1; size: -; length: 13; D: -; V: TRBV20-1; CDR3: CSACYDRNTEAFF; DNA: TGCAGTGCTTGCTATGACAGGAACACTGAAGCTTTCTTT
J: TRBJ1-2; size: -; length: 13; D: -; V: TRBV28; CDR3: CASSSPRVKGYTF; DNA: TGTGCCAGCAGTTCCCCCAGGGTTAAGGGCTACACCTTC
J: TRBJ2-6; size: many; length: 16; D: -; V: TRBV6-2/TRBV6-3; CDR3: CASTWTSGSGANVLTF; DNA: TGTGCCAGCACCTGGACATCAGGCTCTGGGGCCAACGTCCTGACTTTC
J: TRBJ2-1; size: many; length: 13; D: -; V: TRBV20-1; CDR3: CSAQGPFDNGQFF; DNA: TGCAGTGCTCAAGGCCCCTTTGACAATGGGCAGTTCTTC
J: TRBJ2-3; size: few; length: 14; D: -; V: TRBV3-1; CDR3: CASSQDVGTDTQYF; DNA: TGTGCCAGCAGCCAAGACGTGGGCACAGATACGCAGTATTTT
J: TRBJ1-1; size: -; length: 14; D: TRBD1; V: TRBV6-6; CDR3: CASSPGQQPSGAFF; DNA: TGTGCCAGCAGCCCGGGACAGCAACCGTCTGGAGCTTTCTTT
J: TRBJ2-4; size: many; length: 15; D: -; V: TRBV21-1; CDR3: CARPEEAVAKNIQYF; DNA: TGTGCCAGACCTGAGGAGGCCGTGGCCAAAAACATTCAGTACTTC
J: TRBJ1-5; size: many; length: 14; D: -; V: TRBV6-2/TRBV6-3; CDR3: CASSYSAGNQPQHF; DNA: TGTGCCAGCAGTTACTCGGCTGGCAATCAGCCCCAGCATTTT
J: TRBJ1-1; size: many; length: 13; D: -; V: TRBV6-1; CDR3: CASSEYENTEAFF; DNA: TGTGCCAGCAGTGAATACGAAAACACTGAAGCTTTCTTT
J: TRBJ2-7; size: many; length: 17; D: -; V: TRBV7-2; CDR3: CASSSFITGSRPYEQYF; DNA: TGTGCCAGCAGCTCATTCATTACAGGGTCCCGCCCTTACGAGCAGTACTTC
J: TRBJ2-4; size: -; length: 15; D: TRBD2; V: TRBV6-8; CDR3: CASKGLAGPKNIQYF; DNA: TGTGCCAGCAAGGGACTAGCGGGGCCTAAAAACATTCAGTACTTC
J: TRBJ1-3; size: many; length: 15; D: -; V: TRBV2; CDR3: CASSELTANGNTIYF; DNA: TGTGCCAGCAGTGAACTGACCGCAAATGGAAACACCATATATTTT
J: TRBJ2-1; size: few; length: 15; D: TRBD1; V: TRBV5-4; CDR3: CASSLDQGARNEQFF; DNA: TGTGCCAGCAGCTTGGATCAGGGGGCAAGAAATGAGCAGTTCTTC
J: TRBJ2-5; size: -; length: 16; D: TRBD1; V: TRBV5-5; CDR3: CASSFNRQGSQETQYF; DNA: TGTGCCAGCAGCTTCAATCGACAGGGAAGTCAAGAGACCCAGTACTTC
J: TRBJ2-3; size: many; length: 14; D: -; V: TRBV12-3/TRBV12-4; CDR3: CASRSSGQGDTQYF; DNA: TGTGCCAGCAGGTCGTCGGGCCAGGGAGATACGCAGTATTTT
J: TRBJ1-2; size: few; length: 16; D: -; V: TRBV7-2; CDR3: CASSQRATNPLYGYTF; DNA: TGTGCCAGCTCACAACGGGCCACTAATCCCCTCTATGGCTACACCTTC
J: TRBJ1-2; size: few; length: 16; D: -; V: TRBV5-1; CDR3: CASSLGVGRTNYGYTF; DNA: TGCGCCAGCAGCTTGGGAGTGGGACGTACTAACTATGGCTACACCTTC
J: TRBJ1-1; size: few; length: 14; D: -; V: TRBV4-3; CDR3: CASSPWGPSTEAFF; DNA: TGCGCCAGCAGCCCCTGGGGCCCATCGACTGAAGCTTTCTTT
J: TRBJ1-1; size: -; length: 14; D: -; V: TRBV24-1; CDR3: CATIGRTVNTEAFF; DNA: TGTGCCACCATCGGTCGTACGGTGAACACTGAAGCTTTCTTT
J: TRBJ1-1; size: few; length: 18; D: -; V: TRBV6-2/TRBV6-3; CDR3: CASSSYLRLEGVSSEAFF; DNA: TGTGCCAGCAGCTCCTATCTCCGCCTGGAGGGGGTTTCTTCTGAAGCTTTCTTT
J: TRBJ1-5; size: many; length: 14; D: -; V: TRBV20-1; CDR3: CSARDRDTHQPQHF; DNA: TGCAGTGCTAGAGACCGGGACACCCATCAGCCCCAGCATTTT